The 20 T cell receptor beta chains given below trace back to one sample, sequenced in a study of cytomegalovirus exposure and HLA in healthy donors listed by TCRdb under 2017. Library preparation employed the immunoSEQ multiplex PCR assay. A mixture of 60 forward primers for TCR Vbeta segments and 13 reverse primers for TCR Jbeta segments was used in the multiplex PCR. TCRdb took this table from immuneACCESS and kept in-frame rearrangements with V and J called. Such tables lack part of the clones; where checked against another copy, unresolved V genes explain under half of the gap, and the rest is unexplained. This sample is represented by about 98,000 clones; roughly 76% of them were singletons. Of the sample, 7% to 10% falls within the top ten clones. Source material: PBMCs. Receptors originate from a human donor in good health.

V gene TRBV11-2 combines with J gene TRBJ1-2, with a weak D call TRBD1 (6 bases). In germline, CDR1 is SGHAT, CDR2 FQNNGV. The CDR3 loop spans 15 amino acids. Trimming left V 8 bases short and J 4 bases short, with 20 bases between. The CDR3 here is CASHAFAGALYGYTF. The CDR3 nucleotides read TGTGCCAGCCACGCTTTCGCGGGGGCCCTCTATGGCTACACCTTC. Supplemented by reference TRBV11-2 and TRBJ1-2, the full variable domain reads EAGVAQSPRYKIIEKRQSVAFWCNPISGHATLYWYQQILGQGPKLLIQFQNNGVVDDSQLPKDRFSAERLKGVDSTLKIQPAKLEDSAVYLCASHAFAGALYGYTFGSGTRLTVV.

This chain connects TRBV25-1 to TRBJ1-5; the D gene is possibly TRBD1 (5 bases). V lost 5 bases and J 3 bases, leaving 11 bases between the germline ends. CDR1 and CDR2 (germline): MGHDK, SYGVNS. There are 14 residues in the CDR3. The CDR3 sequence: CASSPTGYNQPQHF. CDR3 in DNA: TGTGCCAGCAGTCCTACAGGATACAATCAGCCCCAGCATTTT.

This clone was counted a few times. Relative to the germline gene, one junction end is altered; a read error may explain this. This chain links TRBV5-1 with TRBJ2-7; 10 positions agree with TRBD1. This CDR3 is 12 amino acids long. Germline V gene sequence: CDR1 SGHRS, CDR2 YFSETQ. The DNA for the CDR3 is TGCGCCAGCAGATACGACAGGGGGCGTCTGGACTTC. It encodes CASRYDRGRLDF.

J is TRBJ2-3 and V is TRBV4-1, with 13 positions matching TRBD2. The length of the CDR3 is 20 residues. After removal of 1 base from V and 1 base from J, the junction contained 11 bases not matched to a gene. Germline V lookup: CDR1 MGHRA, CDR2 YSYEKL. This chain's CDR3 is CASSQVGSTSGRGGTDTQYF. In DNA, the CDR3 is TGCGCCAGCAGCCAAGTAGGATCCACTAGCGGGAGGGGGGGCACAGATACGCAGTATTTT.

The chain links TRBV9 to TRBJ2-3; D perhaps matches TRBD2 (6 bases). Germline assignment: CDR1 SGDLS and CDR2 YYNGEE. The CDR3 totals 17 residues. V gave up 4 bases and J gave up 2 bases, with 20 bases separating them. CDR3 DNA: TGTGCCAGCAGCCCAAGAACTAGCCTCCCTACCACAGATACGCAGTATTTT. This sequence encodes CASSPRTSLPTTDTQYF.

The V and J genes are TRBV10-3 and TRBJ2-2; 10 bases are a match to TRBD2. Trimming at V came to 11 bases and at J to 7 bases, leaving 7 bases not matched to a gene. The CDR3 spans 13 residues. The germline gives CDR1 ENHRY, CDR2 SYGVKD. The CDR3 loop reads CASSGGANGELFF. The DNA for the CDR3 is TGTGCCTCGAGCGGGGGGGCCAACGGGGAGCTGTTTTTT.

The CDR3 nucleotides read TGTGCCAGCAGTAATACAGGGTTGGGCACTGAAGCTTTCTTT. Its translation: CASSNTGLGTEAFF. The rearrangement uses TRBV7-9 and TRBJ1-1; D possibly corresponds to TRBD1 (6 bases). CDR3 length equals 14 residues. Per germline, CDR1 SEHNR and CDR2 FQNEAQ (reference sequence). Trimming pared 6 bases from V and 4 bases from J, leaving 15 bases between.

The chain carries TRBV5-1 and TRBJ1-1; 10 nucleotides match TRBD1. CDR1 and CDR2 (germline): SGHRS, YFSETQ. This CDR3 is 17 amino acids long. V trimming: 4 bases; J trimming: 4 bases; junction bases outside the gene matches: 13. The CDR3 region is CASSRPGQGRGGTEAFF. Here the CDR3 DNA reads TGCGCCAGCAGCCGACCGGGACAGGGGAGGGGCGGCACTGAAGCTTTCTTT.

CDR3: CASSELGRGDAGNTIYF. In DNA form, the CDR3 reads TGTGCCAGCAGTGAATTGGGCAGGGGAGACGCTGGAAACACCATATATTTT. The V gene is TRBV2, the J gene TRBJ1-3, with D tentatively TRBD1 (6 bases). The length of the CDR3 is 17 residues. CDR1 SNHLY and CDR2 FYNNEI come from the germline V gene. Trimming shortened V by 2 bases and J by 2 bases, and 16 bases separated the two germline ends.

This clone was detected once. This sequence joins TRBV21-1 and TRBJ2-7; the table's D call of TRBD2 was not tested on the DNA. TRBV21-1 is termed a pseudogene. This CDR3 is 14 amino acids long. The DNA for the CDR3 is TGTGCCAGCAGCCGGTCACCCTTCCACTACGAGCAGTACTTC. Protein: CASSRSPFHYEQYF.

The rearrangement links TRBV18 to TRBJ1-1; D is ambiguous. Germline CDR1 KGHSH, CDR2 LQKENI. Trimming removed 3 bases from V and 4 bases from J, with 9 bases in between. This CDR3 has 13 amino acids. CDR3 sequence (DNA): TGTGCCAGCTCACCCCCGGCGGGCACTGAAGCTTTCTTT. Translating it yields CASSPPAGTEAFF.

The chain couples TRBV30 to TRBJ1-1; D might be TRBD1 (6 bases). V was pared by 0 bases and J by 11 bases, with 22 bases between. CDR1 and CDR2 (germline): GTSNPN, SVGIG (reference sequence). This CDR3 has 15 residues. The chain's CDR3 is CAWSVLDFPGERAFF. In DNA, the CDR3 is TGTGCCTGGAGTGTACTAGATTTTCCAGGGGAGCGGGCTTTCTTT.

The gene calls are TRBV14 and TRBJ1-2; TRBD1 might be the D (5 bases). Germline V gene sequence: CDR1 SGHDN, CDR2 FVKESK. The CDR3 runs 14 residues. V gave up 3 bases and J gave up 3 bases, with 11 bases separating them. This chain's CDR3 is CASSQFGDYYGYTF. CDR3 sequence (DNA): TGTGCCAGCAGCCAGTTTGGGGACTACTATGGCTACACCTTC. Using reference TRBV14 and TRBJ1-2 for the parts outside the CDR3, the full variable domain is EAGVTQFPSHSVIEKGQTVTLRCDPISGHDNLYWYRRVMGKEIKFLLHFVKESKQDESGMPNNRFLAERTGGTYSTLKVQPAELEDSGVYFCASSQFGDYYGYTFGSGTRLTVV.

The chain joins TRBV5-4 to TRBJ2-1; TRBD1 matches 7 bases. The V gene's germline CDR1 is SGHNT and CDR2 YYREEE (reference sequence). This CDR3 is built from 15 residues. The V gene end was trimmed by 1 base and the J gene end by 7 bases; junction bases not matched to a gene: 8. CDR3 nucleotide sequence: TGTGCCAGCAGCTTGCCCAGACAGGGAGCGAATGAGCAGTTCTTC. Translation gives CASSLPRQGANEQFF.

The V call is TRBV27, the J call TRBJ2-7; D not resolved. The CDR3 length is 14 residues. CDR1 is MNHEY and CDR2 is SMNVEV in the germline V gene (reference sequence). The germline V and J ends were trimmed by 2 bases and 6 bases, with 14 bases remaining between them. The CDR3 DNA is TGTGCCAGCAGTTTAACCGATCTCAGAAGCGAGCAGTACTTC. Amino acid sequence: CASSLTDLRSEQYF.

The chain links TRBV7-9 to TRBJ2-7, with a possible D match to TRBD1 (6 bases). The CDR3 loop spans 14 amino acids. Germline V lookup: CDR1 SEHNR, CDR2 FQNEAQ (reference sequence). Trimming removed 4 bases from V and 1 base from J, with 11 bases in between. CDR3 protein: CASSSIGQSYEQYF. DNA of the CDR3: TGTGCCAGCAGCTCAATCGGACAGTCCTACGAGCAGTACTTC.

The chain uses TRBV5-1 and TRBJ1-1; 11 bases align to TRBD1. This CDR3 has 13 amino acids. Germline V gene data show CDR1 as SGHRS and CDR2 as YFSETQ. V was clipped by 9 bases and J by 6 bases; unmatched bases: 7. The CDR3 region is CATKLGQGAEAFF. The DNA of the CDR3 is TGCGCCACCAAATTGGGACAGGGGGCTGAAGCTTTCTTT.

The chain employs TRBV6-6 and TRBJ1-3; 8 nucleotides line up with TRBD1. The CDR3 extends over 16 amino acids. Germline-derived CDR1 and CDR2 are MNHNY and SVGAGI (reference sequence). V shed 5 bases and J 0 bases; nucleotides not matched to a gene: 6. The CDR3 region is CASSRTGTYSGNTIYF. The CDR3 DNA is TGTGCCAGCAGTCGGACAGGGACCTACTCTGGAAACACCATATATTTT.

The J gene is TRBJ2-3, the V gene TRBV29-1; 7 bases are a match to TRBD2. CDR1 is SQVTM, CDR2 ANQGSEA, per germline. Losses at the gene ends were 4 bases for V and 5 bases for J; bases not matched to a gene: 9. The CDR3 covers 14 residues. The CDR3 is CSVGQLGGGDTQYF. In DNA, the CDR3 is TGCAGCGTTGGGCAACTTGGGGGGGGAGATACGCAGTATTTT.

Concerning this clone itself: Other DNA sequences within the sample encode an identical CDR3. The genes are TRBV19 and TRBJ1-2, with TRBD1 matching 7 bases. CDR1 LNHDA and CDR2 SQIVND come from the germline V gene (reference sequence). V was pared by 6 bases and J by 5 bases, with 6 bases of the junction left unmatched. The CDR3 spans 13 residues. The CDR3 loop reads CASSITGDYGYTF. DNA for the CDR3: TGTGCCAGTAGCATTACAGGGGATTATGGCTACACCTTC. The full variable domain, its missing parts supplied by reference TRBV19 and TRBJ1-2, is DGGITQSPKYLFRKEGQNVTLSCEQNLNHDAMYWYRQDPGQGLRLIYYSQIVNDFQKGDIAEGYSVSREKKESFPLTVTSAQKNPTAFYLCASSITGDYGYTFGSGTRLTVV.